This T cell receptor beta chain stems from a study of blood T cell repertoires in COVID-19. Study-level information: The analysed material was cDNA or gDNA that came from T cells, B-cell-depleted T cells, or PBMCs.

Data came from immunoSEQ multiplex PCR; TCRdb stores just in-frame clones and leaves some out. The table has around 290,000 clones, more than 75% seen once; the top ten hold 2%. This clone was counted a single time. The CDR3 extends over 15 amino acids. V dropped 5 bases and J dropped 3 bases, with 17 bases sitting between them. Germline assignment: CDR1 SGHTA and CDR2 FQGNSA. Sample: PBMCs or T cells enriched from blood (not recorded which). This receptor was taken from a woman aged 55-75 years in a cohort exposed to, infected with or recovered from COVID-19 (not recorded which). The V call is TRBV7-2, the J call TRBJ2-7; D may be TRBD2 (6 bases). CDR3 loop: CASSGRDGGNYEQYF. Here the CDR3 DNA reads TGTGCCAGCAGCGGACGGGACGGGGGAAACTACGAGCAGTACTTC.